These 20 T cell receptor beta chains share one sample of origin, sequenced in a study of blood T cell repertoires in COVID-19. Some clones are missing from TCRdb's copy, which holds only in-frame ones; the method was immunoSEQ multiplex PCR. The profile covers 30,000 to 40,000 clones, with just under 80% appearing a single time and 38% taken by the ten largest. The sample taken for sequencing was peripheral blood. The receptors here all came from a man older than 75 with active or convalescent COVID-19.

The chain joins TRBV12-3 or TRBV12-4 to TRBJ1-1; TRBD1 agrees at 9 bases. The junction had 4 bases not matched to a gene; V was cut back by 3 bases and J by 8 bases. The CDR3 runs 13 residues. The CDR3 bases are TGTGCCAGCAGTTTTAAGGGACAGGGAGAAGCTTTCTTT. Its translation is CASSFKGQGEAFF.

The rearrangement joins TRBV28 to TRBJ1-6; 9 bases align to TRBD1. The germline gives CDR1 MDHEN, CDR2 SYDVKM. CDR3 length equals 15 residues. The J segment lost 10 bases and the V segment lost 3 bases, leaving 7 bases of the junction unmatched. The CDR3 region has the DNA TGTGCCAGCAGTTTCTTCGGGACAGGGACCTCACCCCTCCACTTT. This sequence encodes CASSFFGTGTSPLHF.

The chain recombines TRBV7-2 with TRBJ2-1; 15 positions match TRBD2. In germline, CDR1 is SGHTA, CDR2 FQGNSA. The CDR3 contains 18 residues. V lost 3 bases, J lost 8 bases, and 11 bases stayed unmatched. CDR3 in DNA: TGTGCCAGCAGCTTGGGACTAGCGGGGGGACGATGGAAAGATGAGCAGTTCTTC. As protein: CASSLGLAGGRWKDEQFF.

The gene calls are TRBV3-1 (or the pseudogene TRBV3-2) and TRBJ2-1; 12 nucleotides align to TRBD2. From germline, CDR1 is LGHDT and CDR2 YNNKEL (reference sequence). The CDR3 is 15 amino acids. J gave up 8 bases and V 4 bases, and 6 bases lay outside the gene matches. In DNA, the CDR3 is TGTGCCAGCAGCCGCGGACTAGCGGGATTTGATGAGCAGTTCTTC. Protein: CASSRGLAGFDEQFF.

The rearrangement joins TRBV30 to TRBJ2-3; D perhaps matches TRBD1 (7 bases). Germline V gene lookup returns CDR1 GTSNPN and CDR2 SVGIG (reference sequence). The CDR3 runs 13 residues. The CDR3 sequence: CAGEDRRADTQYF. The CDR3 region has the DNA TGTGCTGGAGAGGACAGGAGGGCAGATACGCAGTATTTT.

This clone was seen just once. The chain has TRBV5-1 and TRBJ1-5; 8 positions agree with TRBD1. This CDR3 comprises 15 residues. Germline-derived CDR1 and CDR2 are SGHRS and YFSETQ. With V trimmed by 4 bases and J by 3 bases, 6 bases remained unmatched. The CDR3 sequence: CASSETGEPNQPQHF. The CDR3, as DNA: TGCGCCAGCAGCGAGACAGGGGAACCCAATCAGCCCCAGCATTTT.

The chain employs TRBV21-1 and TRBJ2-5; the D call in the table, TRBD1, was not verified against the DNA. TRBV21-1 is shown as a pseudogene. This CDR3 is 15 amino acids long. In DNA form, the CDR3 reads TGTGCCAGCAGCAAGGGGGACAGGGCCCAAGAGACCCAGTACTTC. It yields the protein CASSKGDRAQETQYF.

The V gene is TRBV7-9, the J gene TRBJ2-1; 9 bases align to TRBD2. The CDR3 sequence is 15 residues long. With V trimmed by 1 base and J by 4 bases, 2 bases remained unmatched. The germline gives CDR1 SEHNR, CDR2 FQNEAQ (reference sequence). The CDR3 sequence is CASSLGLAGYNEQFF. CDR3 nucleotide sequence: TGTGCCAGCAGCTTAGGTCTAGCGGGGTACAATGAGCAGTTCTTC.

The rearrangement joins TRBV7-8 to TRBJ1-1; D is undetermined. V shed 2 bases and J shed 1 base, with 17 bases lying between them. CDR1 is SGHVS, CDR2 FQNEAQ, per germline. The CDR3 runs 17 residues. The CDR3 DNA reads TGTGCCAGCAGCTTATTCGGAACCGCCACTAAGAACACTGAAGCTTTCTTT. Its protein product is CASSLFGTATKNTEAFF.

The rearrangement joins TRBV19 to TRBJ2-1; a weak D match, TRBD2 (6 bases). Per the germline V gene, CDR1 is LNHDA and CDR2 is SQIVND (reference sequence). Between the trimmed V and J ends, which lost 7 bases and 6 bases, there was a span of 19 bases. The CDR3 is 15 residues long. The CDR3: CASKLSDQGGNEQFF. DNA of the CDR3: TGTGCCAGTAAACTAAGCGACCAGGGAGGCAATGAGCAGTTCTTC.

This clone was observed once. This chain joins TRBV11-2 and TRBJ1-2, with TRBD1 matching 8 bases. In germline, CDR1 is SGHAT, CDR2 FQNNGV. The CDR3 is made up of 13 amino acids. Trimming took 0 bases from V and 8 from J; bases not matched to a gene: 2. CDR3 sequence reads: CASSLDRDRGYTF. The CDR3 region has the DNA TGTGCCAGCAGCTTAGATCGGGACAGGGGCTACACCTTC.

This clone was counted between two and nine times. V and J are TRBV7-2 and TRBJ2-7; 9 bases line up with TRBD2. CDR3 length: 15 amino acids. Germline V gene data show CDR1 as SGHTA and CDR2 as FQGNSA. Trimming removed 2 bases from V and 4 bases from J; junction bases left unmatched: 6. The CDR3 is CASSLFSGGEYEQYF. The CDR3 nucleotides are TGTGCCAGCAGCTTATTTAGCGGGGGCGAGTACGAGCAGTACTTC.

This clone showed up just once. The rearrangement joins TRBV28 to TRBJ2-1; the match to TRBD1 covers 9 bases. CDR3 length: 17 amino acids. Per the germline V gene, CDR1 is MDHEN and CDR2 is SYDVKM. V lost 5 bases and J lost 8; bases outside the gene matches: 16. CDR3 residues: CASSDVVGDRVMYEQFF. The CDR3 DNA is TGTGCCAGCAGTGACGTCGTAGGGGACAGGGTGATGTATGAGCAGTTCTTC.

The V call is TRBV6-5, the J call TRBJ2-7, with 7 bases lining up with TRBD2. Germline assignment: CDR1 MNHEY and CDR2 SVGAGI. Trimming removed 2 bases from V and 5 bases from J; junction bases left unmatched: 6. CDR3 size: 14 residues. This CDR3 reads CASSYPQTSHEQYF. CDR3 nucleotide sequence: TGTGCCAGCAGTTACCCCCAGACTAGCCACGAGCAGTACTTC.

This chain uses TRBV5-1 with TRBJ2-6; possibly TRBD2 for D (5 bases). CDR1 is SGHRS, CDR2 YFSETQ, per germline. V shed 1 base and J shed 0 bases, with 5 bases lying between them. The CDR3 has 15 amino acids. The CDR3 region is CASSLSGSGANVLTF. The CDR3 region has the DNA TGCGCCAGCAGCTTGAGCGGCTCTGGGGCCAACGTCCTGACTTTC.

This rearrangement joins TRBV28 to TRBJ1-4; D is possibly TRBD1 (5 bases). There are 15 residues in the CDR3. Trimming shortened V by 4 bases and J by 4 bases, and 13 bases separated the two germline ends. Germline CDR1 and CDR2: MDHEN and SYDVKM. The CDR3, as DNA: TGTGCCAGCAGTTCCGCAGGGAGGGATAATGAAAAACTGTTTTTT. Its protein product is CASSSAGRDNEKLFF.

The chain is built from TRBV19 and TRBJ1-5; D gene ambiguous. The CDR3 contains 18 residues. V lost 4 bases and J lost 0, with 19 bases in between. Per the germline V gene, CDR1 is LNHDA and CDR2 is SQIVND (reference sequence). For the CDR3, the DNA is TGTGCCAGTAGTAACGTAGGTAACAAAGGGAGTAGCAATCAGCCCCAGCATTTT. It yields the protein CASSNVGNKGSSNQPQHF.

The chain employs TRBV6-2 or TRBV6-3 and TRBJ1-6; 10 bases match TRBD1. Losses at the gene ends were 0 bases for V and 10 bases for J; bases not matched to a gene: 3. The germline V gene has CDR1 MNHEY and CDR2 SVGEGT. The CDR3 sequence is 15 residues long. The CDR3 here is CASSYSGQGVSPLHF. For the CDR3, the DNA is TGTGCCAGCAGTTACTCAGGACAGGGGGTGTCACCCCTCCACTTT.

This rearrangement joins TRBV3-1 (or the pseudogene TRBV3-2) to TRBJ2-1; 11 bases agree with TRBD2. Unmatched junction bases numbered 10, after V lost 11 bases and J lost 7 bases. Per the germline V gene, CDR1 is LGHDT and CDR2 is YNNKEL (reference sequence). CDR3 size: 14 residues. This CDR3 is CASVLAGVGNEQFF. For the CDR3, the DNA is TGTGCCTCCGTACTAGCGGGAGTGGGGAATGAGCAGTTCTTC.

The rearrangement uses TRBV28 and TRBJ2-7; no reliable D call. Trimming shortened V by 4 bases and J by 5 bases, and 9 bases separated the two germline ends. The germline V gene has CDR1 MDHEN and CDR2 SYDVKM. CDR3 length equals 12 residues. The CDR3 DNA reads TGTGCCAGCAGTTCTTACAGTAACGAGCAGTACTTC. Encoded protein: CASSSYSNEQYF.